This T cell receptor beta chain is drawn from a study of T cell repertoires in cytomegalovirus infection (dated by TCRdb to between 2018 and 2021). Regarding the research as a whole: The HLA type of each donor mattered for the analysis, because public TCR beta signatures pointed to carriage of CMV infection along with the matching HLA type. Overall study results and their limits: In the ex vivo response, HLA-C-restricted CMV-specific TCR beta clonotypes were dominant, and in two of eight donors the single most frequent clonotype came from this HLA-C-restricted group. In both this cohort and an independent approximately 400-donor cohort, the cumulative frequency of public TCR beta family members distinguished carriers of CMV infection plus the relevant HLA type.

According to the germline V gene, CDR1 reads SGHVS and CDR2 reads FNYEAQ. From the cysteine through the phenylalanine, the CDR3 covers 16 amino acids. Solely the CDR3 DNA is kept, with 48 bases framed from the first base. Trimmed from V: 5 bases; trimmed from J: 3 bases; junction bases lacking a gene match: 10. This clonotype has a count of ten or more. The specificity of this receptor is unknown. The input lacks base qualities; no much larger clone sits a single base away. Sequencing relied on an Illumina HiSeq 1500. TCRdb trimmed the raw reads at Q25, called clones with MiXCR and kept productive beta chains. Identical CDR3 protein sequences are pooled into one entry, listed with their most common genes and DNA. The sample profile shows approximately 500,000 distinct CDR3 sequences; approximately 15% of them were found once. 24% of the sample goes to the ten largest clones.

The chain is encoded by TRBV7-6 joined to TRBJ2-1; 7 central bases correspond to TRBD2. The TCR sequence derives from a human donor in good health (CMV status not recorded). Some clones in this sample may be carry-over from other donors' samples. Material for sequencing was CD8+ T cells from PBMCs. The nucleotide sequence is given as TGTGCCAGCAGCCCTGCCTCAGCGGGGCTCTACAATGAGCAGTTCTTC. Translated, it reads CASSPASAGLYNEQFF. Joined to the reference TRBV7-6 and TRBJ2-1 proteins, this CDR3 gives the full variable domain: GAGVSQSPRYKVTKRGQDVALRCDPISGHVSLYWYRQALGQGPEFLTYFNYEAQQDKSGLPNDRFSAERPEGSISTLTIQRTEQRDSAMYRCASSPASAGLYNEQFFGPGTRLTVL.